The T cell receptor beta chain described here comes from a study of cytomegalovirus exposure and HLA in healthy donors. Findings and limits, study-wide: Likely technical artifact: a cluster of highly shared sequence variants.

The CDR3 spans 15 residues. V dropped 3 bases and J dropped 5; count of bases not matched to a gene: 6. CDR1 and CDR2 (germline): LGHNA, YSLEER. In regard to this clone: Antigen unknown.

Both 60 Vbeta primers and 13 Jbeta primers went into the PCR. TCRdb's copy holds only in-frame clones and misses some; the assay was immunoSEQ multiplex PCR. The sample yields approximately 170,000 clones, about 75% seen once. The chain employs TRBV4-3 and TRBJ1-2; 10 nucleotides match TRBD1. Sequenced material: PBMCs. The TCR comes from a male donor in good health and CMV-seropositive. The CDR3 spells CASSHQTGGAYGYTF. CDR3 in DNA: TGCGCCAGCAGCCACCAGACAGGGGGCGCTTATGGCTACACCTTC.